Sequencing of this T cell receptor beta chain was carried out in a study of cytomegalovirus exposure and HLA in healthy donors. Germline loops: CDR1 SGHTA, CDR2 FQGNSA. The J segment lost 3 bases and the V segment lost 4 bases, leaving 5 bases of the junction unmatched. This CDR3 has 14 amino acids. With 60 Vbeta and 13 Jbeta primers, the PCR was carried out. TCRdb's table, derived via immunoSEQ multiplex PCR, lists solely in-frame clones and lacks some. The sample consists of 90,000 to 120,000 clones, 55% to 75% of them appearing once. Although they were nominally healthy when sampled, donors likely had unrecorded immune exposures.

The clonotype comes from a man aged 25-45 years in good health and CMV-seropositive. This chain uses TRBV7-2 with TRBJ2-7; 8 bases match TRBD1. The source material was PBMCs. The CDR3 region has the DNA TGTGCCAGCAGCTCTAGGACAGGGATCTACGAGCAGTACTTC. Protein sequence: CASSSRTGIYEQYF.